This entry features one T cell receptor beta chain sequence. Its target is unknown. CD4+CD127+ cells were sorted as the conventional CD4 T cells. This sample was taken from a study of B cell selection in AIRE deficiency. Points from the study as a whole: Only 9.3% of 3,500 to 4,500 shared Treg sequences were patient-specific; 31.6% healthy-specific.

CDR3 length: 13 amino acids. V lost 11 bases and J lost 4; bases outside the gene matches: 8. CDR1 is ENHRY and CDR2 is SYGVKD in the germline V gene. Authors' processing steps: Conventional T cell pools: about 99,000 distinct patient, 13.4x10^4 donor TCRbeta sequences. Assay used: immunoSEQ multiplex PCR; TCRdb lists only in-frame clones, some missing. D and trimming were read from the DNA, whereas the V and J calls and clone size are those reported in that table. Here the sample spans about 22,000 clones, roughly 95% being singletons. The V and J genes are TRBV10-3 and TRBJ1-2, with 9 bases identical to TRBD1. The sequence was obtained from a human donor in good health. Sequenced: CD4+CD127+ conventional T cells sorted from PBMCs. CDR3 in DNA: TGTGCCGTTGCGCCGGGACAGGGCTATGGCTACACCTTC. It codes for CAVAPGQGYGYTF.